A selection of T cell receptor beta chains follows, all from one sample in a study of shared clonotypes between healthy human individuals. Generated by immunoSEQ multiplex PCR, the TCRdb table keeps only in-frame clones and is missing some. The sample records some 2.1 million clones, roughly 94% being singletons. Sequencing input: naive CD4+ T cells sorted from blood. These receptors were collected from a man aged 18 to 29 in good health. Each CDR3 is given with its conserved first and last residue. D genes are given only for firm matches.

J gene: TRBJ2-7
V gene: TRBV5-1
D gene: NA
CDR3 DNA: TGCGCCAGCAGCCCCAATACACTGGTCTACGAGCAGTACTTC
CDR3 protein: CASSPNTLVYEQYF

J gene: TRBJ1-1
V gene: TRBV7-6
D gene: TRBD1
CDR3 DNA: TGTGCCAGCAGCCATACCAGCGGTTTTGGACAGGTGAACACTGAAGCTTTCTTT
CDR3 protein: CASSHTSGFGQVNTEAFF

J gene: TRBJ2-3
V gene: TRBV2
D gene: NA
CDR3 DNA: TGTGCCAGCGGGCTAGCCACAGATACGCAGTATTTT
CDR3 protein: CASGLATDTQYF

J gene: TRBJ1-2
V gene: TRBV29-1
D gene: NA
CDR3 DNA: TGCAGCGTTGATCCGGGGGCTGGTGGCTACACCTTC
CDR3 protein: CSVDPGAGGYTF

J gene: TRBJ2-2
V gene: TRBV4-3
D gene: NA
CDR3 DNA: TGCGCCAGCAGCCAGGAACAGGGAAGGGAGCTGTTTTTT
CDR3 protein: CASSQEQGRELFF

J gene: TRBJ1-5
V gene: TRBV5-1
D gene: NA
CDR3 DNA: TGCGCCAGCAGCTTGGGAGGGGCGGATCAGCCCCAGCATTTT
CDR3 protein: CASSLGGADQPQHF

J gene: TRBJ1-6
V gene: TRBV6-6
D gene: NA
CDR3 DNA: TGTGCCAGCACCCATACGGGGGGTAATAATTCACCCCTCCACTTT
CDR3 protein: CASTHTGGNNSPLHF

J gene: TRBJ1-5
V gene: TRBV7-8
D gene: NA
CDR3 DNA: TGTGCCTCAGCCAGGAGTGCGGCAGGAACAGGGTCGGATCAGCCCCAGCATTTT
CDR3 protein: CASARSAAGTGSDQPQHF

J gene: TRBJ1-2
V gene: TRBV29-1
D gene: NA
CDR3 DNA: TGCAGCGTCTATACGCGCGGACAGACTCTTGATGGCTACACCTTC
CDR3 protein: CSVYTRGQTLDGYTF

J gene: TRBJ2-5
V gene: TRBV7-6
D gene: NA
CDR3 DNA: TGTGCCAGCAGCTTTACGGGACAAGAGACCCAGTACTTC
CDR3 protein: CASSFTGQETQYF

J gene: TRBJ2-7
V gene: TRBV5-1
D gene: NA
CDR3 DNA: TGCGCCAGCAGCTTGGATGGGCACTCCTACGAGCAGTACTTC
CDR3 protein: CASSLDGHSYEQYF

J gene: TRBJ2-7
V gene: TRBV7-2
D gene: TRBD2
CDR3 DNA: TGTGCCAGCAGCTCCCAATGGGGGGGATACGAGCAGTACTTC
CDR3 protein: CASSSQWGGYEQYF

J gene: TRBJ2-7
V gene: TRBV10-3
D gene: TRBD1
CDR3 DNA: TGTGCCATCAGTGAAGGTGTGAGACAGGGCAACGAGCAGTACTTC
CDR3 protein: CAISEGVRQGNEQYF

J gene: TRBJ2-7
V gene: TRBV27
D gene: TRBD2
CDR3 DNA: TGTGCCAGCAGTTTATTAGCGGGAGGAACCTACGAGCAGTACTTC
CDR3 protein: CASSLLAGGTYEQYF

J gene: TRBJ2-7
V gene: TRBV29-1
D gene: TRBD1
CDR3 DNA: TGCAGCGTTGAAAAGGACAGGGTGGCCGAGCAGTACTTC
CDR3 protein: CSVEKDRVAEQYF

J gene: TRBJ2-5
V gene: TRBV6-5
D gene: TRBD1
CDR3 DNA: TGTGCCAGCAGCAGGGACAGCCAAGAGACCCAGTACTTC
CDR3 protein: CASSRDSQETQYF

J gene: TRBJ2-1
V gene: TRBV9
D gene: NA
CDR3 DNA: TGTGCCAGCAGCGTAGCTTCCGAGAATGAGCAGTTCTTC
CDR3 protein: CASSVASENEQFF

J gene: TRBJ1-5
V gene: TRBV6-5
D gene: NA
CDR3 DNA: TGTGCCAGCAGCAGGACGGATGGGAGCAATCAGCCCCAGCATTTT
CDR3 protein: CASSRTDGSNQPQHF

J gene: TRBJ1-5
V gene: TRBV6-1
D gene: NA
CDR3 DNA: TGTGCCAGCACCGCATATAGCAATCAGCCCCAGCATTTT
CDR3 protein: CASTAYSNQPQHF

J gene: TRBJ1-6
V gene: TRBV28
D gene: NA
CDR3 DNA: TGTGCCAGCATCATGAGTCCCAGCAGAAATTCACCCCTCCACTTT
CDR3 protein: CASIMSPSRNSPLHF

J gene: TRBJ2-3
V gene: TRBV6-5
D gene: TRBD2
CDR3 DNA: TGTGCCAGCAGCCTGGGACTAGCAACAGATACGCGGTATTTT
CDR3 protein: CASSLGLATDTRYF

J gene: TRBJ1-5
V gene: TRBV4-1
D gene: NA
CDR3 DNA: TGCGCCAGCAGCCAAGACTTACAGGGAAGCAATCAGCCCCAGCATTTT
CDR3 protein: CASSQDLQGSNQPQHF

J gene: TRBJ1-4
V gene: TRBV27
D gene: NA
CDR3 DNA: TGTGCCAGCAGTCCCGCAACTAATGAAAAACTGTTTTTT
CDR3 protein: CASSPATNEKLFF

J gene: TRBJ1-2
V gene: TRBV10-3
D gene: NA
CDR3 DNA: TGTGCCATCGGTGAGACAGCGACCGGTGGCTACACCTTC
CDR3 protein: CAIGETATGGYTF

J gene: TRBJ1-5
V gene: TRBV12-5
D gene: NA
CDR3 DNA: TGTGCTAGTGGTTATAGTGTTACTGGGGGCAATCAGCCCCAGCATTTT
CDR3 protein: CASGYSVTGGNQPQHF